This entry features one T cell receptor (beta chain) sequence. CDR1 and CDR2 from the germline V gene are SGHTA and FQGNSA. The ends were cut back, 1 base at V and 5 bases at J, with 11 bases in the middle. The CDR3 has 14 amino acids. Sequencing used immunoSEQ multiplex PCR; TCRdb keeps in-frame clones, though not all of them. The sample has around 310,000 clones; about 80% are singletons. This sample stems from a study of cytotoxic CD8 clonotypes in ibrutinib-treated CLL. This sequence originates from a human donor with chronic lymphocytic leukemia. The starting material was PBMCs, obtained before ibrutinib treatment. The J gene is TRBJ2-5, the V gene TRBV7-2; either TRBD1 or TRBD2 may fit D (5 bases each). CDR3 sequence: CASSLVTRDETQYF. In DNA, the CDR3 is TGTGCCAGCAGCTTAGTTACCAGGGACGAGACCCAGTACTTC.